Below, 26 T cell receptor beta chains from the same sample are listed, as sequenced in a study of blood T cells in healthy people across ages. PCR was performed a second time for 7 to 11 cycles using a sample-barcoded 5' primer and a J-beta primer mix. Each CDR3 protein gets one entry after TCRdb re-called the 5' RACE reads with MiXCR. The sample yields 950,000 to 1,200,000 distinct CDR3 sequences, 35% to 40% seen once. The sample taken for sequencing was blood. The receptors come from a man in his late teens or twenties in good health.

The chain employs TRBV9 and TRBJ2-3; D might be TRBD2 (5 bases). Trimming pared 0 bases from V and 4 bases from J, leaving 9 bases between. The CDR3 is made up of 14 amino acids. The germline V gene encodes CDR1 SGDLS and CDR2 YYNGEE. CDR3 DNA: TGTGCCAGCAGCGTAGGCGGGTTGTCAGATACGCAGTATTTT. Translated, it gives CASSVGGLSDTQYF.

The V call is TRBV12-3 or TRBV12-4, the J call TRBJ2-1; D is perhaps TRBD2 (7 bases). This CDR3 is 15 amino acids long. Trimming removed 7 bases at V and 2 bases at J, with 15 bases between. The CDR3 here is CASTLGRGPYNEQFF. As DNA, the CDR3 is TGTGCCAGCACCCTCGGGCGGGGGCCCTACAATGAGCAGTTCTTC.

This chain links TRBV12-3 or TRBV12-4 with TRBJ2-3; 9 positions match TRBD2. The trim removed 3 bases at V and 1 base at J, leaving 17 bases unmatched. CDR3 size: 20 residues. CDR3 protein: CASSFRGSSGGRIGTDTQYF. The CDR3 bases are TGTGCCAGCAGTTTTAGGGGATCGAGCGGGGGGAGGATCGGCACAGATACGCAGTATTTT.

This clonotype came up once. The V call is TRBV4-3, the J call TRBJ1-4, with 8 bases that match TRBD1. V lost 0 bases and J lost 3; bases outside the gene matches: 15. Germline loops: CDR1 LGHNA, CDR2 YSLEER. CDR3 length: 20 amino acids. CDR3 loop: CASSQESTGAKLNANEKLFF. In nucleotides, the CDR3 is TGCGCCAGCAGCCAAGAATCGACAGGGGCGAAACTTAATGCTAATGAAAAACTGTTTTTT.

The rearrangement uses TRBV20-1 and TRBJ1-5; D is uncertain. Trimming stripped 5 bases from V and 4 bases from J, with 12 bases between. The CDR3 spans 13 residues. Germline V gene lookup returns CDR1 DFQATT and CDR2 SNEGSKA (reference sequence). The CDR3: CSAQRRGNQPQHF. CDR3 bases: TGCAGTGCTCAGAGGCGCGGAAATCAGCCCCAGCATTTT.

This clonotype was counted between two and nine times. The CDR3 DNA reads TGCGCCAGCAGCTCGGACTTGGCCAATGAGCAGTTCTTC. Translation gives CASSSDLANEQFF. The chain couples TRBV5-1 to TRBJ2-1; perhaps TRBD2 as D (5 bases). With 3 bases removed from V and 6 bases from J, the gap between germline ends came to 10 bases. This CDR3 region has 13 residues. Germline V gene sequence: CDR1 SGHRS, CDR2 YFSETQ.

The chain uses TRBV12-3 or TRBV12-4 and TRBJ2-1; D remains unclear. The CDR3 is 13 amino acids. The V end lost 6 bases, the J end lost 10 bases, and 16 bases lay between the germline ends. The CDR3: CASSPFMGTEQFF. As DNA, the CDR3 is TGTGCCAGCAGCCCCTTCATGGGTACAGAGCAGTTCTTC.

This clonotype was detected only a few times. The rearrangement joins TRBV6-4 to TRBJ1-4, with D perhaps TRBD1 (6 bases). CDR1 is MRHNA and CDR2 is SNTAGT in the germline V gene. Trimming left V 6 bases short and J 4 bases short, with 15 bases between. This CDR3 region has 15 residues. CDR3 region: CASSQQGPINEKLFF. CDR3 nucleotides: TGTGCCAGCAGCCAACAGGGACCGATTAATGAAAAACTGTTTTTT.

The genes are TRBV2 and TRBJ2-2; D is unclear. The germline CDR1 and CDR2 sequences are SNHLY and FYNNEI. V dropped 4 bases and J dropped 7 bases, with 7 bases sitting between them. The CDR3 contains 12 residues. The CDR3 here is CASSGEDGELFF. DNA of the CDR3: TGTGCCAGCAGTGGAGAGGACGGGGAGCTGTTTTTT.

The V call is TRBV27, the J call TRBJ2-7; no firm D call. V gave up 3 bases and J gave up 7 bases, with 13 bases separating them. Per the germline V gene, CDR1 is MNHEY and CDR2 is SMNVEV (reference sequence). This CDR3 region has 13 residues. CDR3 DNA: TGTGCCAGCAGTTTCCCCCTCGCCAATGAGCAGTACTTC. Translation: CASSFPLANEQYF.

CDR3 nucleotide sequence: TGTGCCAGCAGCTCCGACAGAGCCTTCCCATTGAACACTGAAGCTTTCTTT. Protein sequence: CASSSDRAFPLNTEAFF. V usage is TRBV5-6 and J usage is TRBJ1-1, with a weak D call TRBD1 (5 bases). Trimming cost V 3 bases and J 0 bases, with 18 bases left between them. The CDR3 covers 17 residues. Per germline, CDR1 SGHDT and CDR2 YYEEEE. The complete variable domain, with remaining parts taken from reference TRBV5-6 and TRBJ1-1, reads DAGVTQSPTHLIKTRGQQVTLRCSPKSGHDTVSWYQQALGQGPQFIFQYYEEEERQRGNFPDRFSGHQFPNYSSELNVNALLLGDSALYLCASSSDRAFPLNTEAFFGQGTRLTVV.

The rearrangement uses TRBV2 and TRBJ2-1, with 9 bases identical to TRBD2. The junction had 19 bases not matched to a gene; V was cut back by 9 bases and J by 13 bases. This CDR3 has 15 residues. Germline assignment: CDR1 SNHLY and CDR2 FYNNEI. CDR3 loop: CASLFLAGRQETQFF. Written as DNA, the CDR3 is TGTGCCAGTCTATTTCTAGCGGGGCGACAAGAGACCCAGTTCTTC.

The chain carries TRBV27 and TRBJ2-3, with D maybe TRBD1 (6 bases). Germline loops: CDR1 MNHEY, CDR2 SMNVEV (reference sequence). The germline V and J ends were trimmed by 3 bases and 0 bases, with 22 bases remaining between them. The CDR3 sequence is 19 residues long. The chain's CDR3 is CASSFQLFHPGASTDTQYF. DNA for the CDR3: TGTGCCAGCAGTTTCCAGCTGTTCCATCCAGGGGCTAGCACAGATACGCAGTATTTT.

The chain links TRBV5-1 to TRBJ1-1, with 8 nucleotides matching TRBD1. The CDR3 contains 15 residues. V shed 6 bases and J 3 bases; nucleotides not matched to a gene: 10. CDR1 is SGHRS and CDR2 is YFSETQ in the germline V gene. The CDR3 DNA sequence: TGCGCCAGCACCGACAGGGGACGGGGGCACACTGAAGCTTTCTTT. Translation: CASTDRGRGHTEAFF. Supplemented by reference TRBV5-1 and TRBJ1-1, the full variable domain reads KAGVTQTPRYLIKTRGQQVTLSCSPISGHRSVSWYQQTPGQGLQFLFEYFSETQRNKGNFPGRFSGRQFSNSRSEMNVSTLELGDSALYLCASTDRGRGHTEAFFGQGTRLTVV.

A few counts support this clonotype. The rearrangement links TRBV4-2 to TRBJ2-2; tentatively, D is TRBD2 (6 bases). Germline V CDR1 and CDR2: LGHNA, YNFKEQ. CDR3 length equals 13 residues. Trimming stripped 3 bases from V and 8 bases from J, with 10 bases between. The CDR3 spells CASSQGLAGELFF. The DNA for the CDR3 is TGTGCCAGCAGCCAGGGTCTAGCGGGGGAGCTGTTTTTT.

The CDR3 coding sequence is TGTGCCAGCAAAGAATTCGTTAATCAGCCCCAGCATTTT. Encoded protein: CASKEFVNQPQHF. The chain links TRBV6-2 or TRBV6-3 to TRBJ1-5; D is undetermined. The CDR3 sequence is 13 residues long. Germline CDR1 is MNHEY and CDR2 is SVGEGT. The V end was cut by 7 bases, the J end by 4 bases, with 11 bases between.

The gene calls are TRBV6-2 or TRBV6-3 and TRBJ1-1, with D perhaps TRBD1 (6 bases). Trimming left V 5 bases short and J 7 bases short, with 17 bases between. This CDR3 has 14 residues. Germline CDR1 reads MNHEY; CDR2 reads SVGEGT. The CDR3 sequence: CASSVRGPTSEAFF. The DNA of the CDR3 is TGTGCCAGCAGTGTCAGGGGCCCTACGAGTGAAGCTTTCTTT.

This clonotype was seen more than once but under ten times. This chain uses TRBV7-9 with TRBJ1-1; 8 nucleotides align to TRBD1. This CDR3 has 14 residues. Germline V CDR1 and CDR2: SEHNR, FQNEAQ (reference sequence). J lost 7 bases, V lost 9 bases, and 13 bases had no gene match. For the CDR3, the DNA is TGTGCCAGTACCCCCGGACAGGGTACGGGTGAAGCTTTCTTT. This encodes CASTPGQGTGEAFF. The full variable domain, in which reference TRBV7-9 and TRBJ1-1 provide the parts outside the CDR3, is DTGVSQNPRHKITKRGQNVTFRCDPISEHNRLYWYRQTLGQGPEFLTYFQNEAQLEKSRLLSDRFSAERPKGSFSTLEIQRTEQGDSAMYLCASTPGQGTGEAFFGQGTRLTVV.

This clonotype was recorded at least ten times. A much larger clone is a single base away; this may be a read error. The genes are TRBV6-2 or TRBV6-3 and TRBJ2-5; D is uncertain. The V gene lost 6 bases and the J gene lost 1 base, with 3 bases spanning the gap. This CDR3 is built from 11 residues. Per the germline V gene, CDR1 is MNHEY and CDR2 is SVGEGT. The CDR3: CASSRQETQYF. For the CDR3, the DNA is TGTGCCAGCAGCCGCCAAGAGACCCAGTACTTC.

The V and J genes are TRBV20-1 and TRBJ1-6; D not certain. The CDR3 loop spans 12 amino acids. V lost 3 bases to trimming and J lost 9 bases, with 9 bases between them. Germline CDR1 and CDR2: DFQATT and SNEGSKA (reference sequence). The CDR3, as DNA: TGCAGTGCTAGTGATGGACGTTCACCCCTCCACTTT. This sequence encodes CSASDGRSPLHF.

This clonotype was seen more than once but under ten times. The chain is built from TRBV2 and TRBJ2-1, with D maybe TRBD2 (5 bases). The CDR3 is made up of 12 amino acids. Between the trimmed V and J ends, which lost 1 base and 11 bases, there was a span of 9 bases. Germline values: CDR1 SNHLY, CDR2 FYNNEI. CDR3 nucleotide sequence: TGTGCCAGCAGTGAAGAAGCGGTCAAGCAGTTCTTC. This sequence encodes CASSEEAVKQFF. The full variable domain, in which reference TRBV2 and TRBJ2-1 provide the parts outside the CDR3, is EPEVTQTPSHQVTQMGQEVILRCVPISNHLYFYWYRQILGQKVEFLVSFYNNEISEKSEIFDDQFSVERPDGSNFTLKIRSTKLEDSAMYFCASSEEAVKQFFGPGTRLTVL.

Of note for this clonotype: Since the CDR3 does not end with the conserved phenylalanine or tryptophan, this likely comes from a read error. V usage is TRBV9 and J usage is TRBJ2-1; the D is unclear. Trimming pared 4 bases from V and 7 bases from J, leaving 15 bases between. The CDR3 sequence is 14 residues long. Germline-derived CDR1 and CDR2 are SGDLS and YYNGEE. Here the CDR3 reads CASSPGMGGNEQFL. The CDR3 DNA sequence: TGTGCCAGCAGCCCTGGCATGGGTGGGAATGAGCAGTTCTTA.

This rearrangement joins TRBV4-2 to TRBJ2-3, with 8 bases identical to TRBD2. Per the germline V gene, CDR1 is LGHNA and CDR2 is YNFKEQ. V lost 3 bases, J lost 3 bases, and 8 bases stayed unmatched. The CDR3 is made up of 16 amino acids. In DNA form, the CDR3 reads TGTGCCAGCAGCCAGGCCCGTCCGGGGGGGACAGATACGCAGTATTTT. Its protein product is CASSQARPGGTDTQYF.

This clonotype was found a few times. For the CDR3, the DNA is TGCAGTGCTACCCATTTTTGGTGGCGGGGCTACAATGAGCAGTTCTTC. Protein sequence: CSATHFWWRGYNEQFF. The rearrangement links TRBV20-1 to TRBJ2-1, with a tentative D call TRBD2 (6 bases). The V end was cut by 4 bases, the J end by 3 bases, with 19 bases between. The CDR3 is made up of 16 amino acids. The V gene's germline CDR1 is DFQATT and CDR2 SNEGSKA (reference sequence).

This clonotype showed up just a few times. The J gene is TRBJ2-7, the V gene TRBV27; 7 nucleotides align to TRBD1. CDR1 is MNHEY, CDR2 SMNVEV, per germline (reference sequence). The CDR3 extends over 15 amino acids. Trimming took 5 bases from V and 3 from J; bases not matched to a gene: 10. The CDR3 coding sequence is TGTGCCAGCAGTCCAAACACAGGGGCGAACTACGAGCAGTACTTC. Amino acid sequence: CASSPNTGANYEQYF.

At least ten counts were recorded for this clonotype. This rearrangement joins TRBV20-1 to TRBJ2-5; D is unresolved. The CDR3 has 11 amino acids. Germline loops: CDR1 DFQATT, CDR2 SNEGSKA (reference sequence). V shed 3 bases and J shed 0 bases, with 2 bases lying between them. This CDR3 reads CSARNQETQYF. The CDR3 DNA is TGCAGTGCTAGGAACCAAGAGACCCAGTACTTC.